This TCR beta chain was captured in a study of human T cells and chemical hapten exposure. Whole-study findings and limits: With DPC sensitization, TCRs exceeding 1 in 1000 frequency showed no change.

The time point: patch test 1, 2 weeks after DPC sensitization. Described treatment: therapeutic diphenylcyclopropenone sensitization with weekly scalp DPC. The authors extracted total RNA from unfractionated whole blood. TCRdb redid the calling of the RACE reads with MiXCR, one entry per CDR3 protein. The sample shows 30,000 to 40,000 distinct CDR3 sequences, around 6.4% of them seen only once. V was pared by 6 bases and J by 2 bases, with 13 bases between. The CDR3 spans 14 residues. Germline CDR1 is SQVTM and CDR2 is ANQGSEA. A remark on this clonotype: What it binds is not known.

The rearrangement joins TRBV29-1 to TRBJ2-2, with D tentatively TRBD2 (6 bases). Source: whole blood, taken in connection with sensitization to the hapten diphenylcyclopropenone (DPC). The receptor was derived from a young woman with alopecia areata. Some clones in this sample may be carry-over from other donors' samples. CDR3 bases: TGCAGCGTCCCACTGGGGACTAACACCGGGGAGCTGTTTTTT. Protein sequence: CSVPLGTNTGELFF.